This TCR beta chain stems from a study of blood T cell repertoires in COVID-19. Study overall: The origin of the acute and convalescent COVID-19 samples was the United States, Italy and Spain. The analysed material was cDNA or gDNA that came from T cells, B-cell-depleted T cells, or PBMCs.

A single count supports this clone. Original processing notes: Using reference gene primer amplification, nucleated cell counts were estimated. Here immunoSEQ multiplex PCR was the method, and the copy in TCRdb shows in-frame clones only, minus some. That table supplies the V and J calls and clone size; D and trimming were determined from the DNA. This table holds 93,000 or so clones, approximately 89% found once. The sequence derives from a woman of 80 years or more in a cohort sampled during active COVID-19. Sequences were obtained from peripheral blood.

The chain's CDR3 is CASSLGRRTSGTPEQYF. The DNA of the CDR3 is TGCGCCAGCAGCTTGGGGAGACGGACTAGCGGGACCCCCGAGCAGTACTTC. The chain combines TRBV5-1 with TRBJ2-7; 12 bases agree with TRBD2. CDR1 is SGHRS, CDR2 YFSETQ, per germline. Unmatched junction bases numbered 10, after V lost 0 bases and J lost 6 bases. The CDR3 loop spans 17 amino acids.